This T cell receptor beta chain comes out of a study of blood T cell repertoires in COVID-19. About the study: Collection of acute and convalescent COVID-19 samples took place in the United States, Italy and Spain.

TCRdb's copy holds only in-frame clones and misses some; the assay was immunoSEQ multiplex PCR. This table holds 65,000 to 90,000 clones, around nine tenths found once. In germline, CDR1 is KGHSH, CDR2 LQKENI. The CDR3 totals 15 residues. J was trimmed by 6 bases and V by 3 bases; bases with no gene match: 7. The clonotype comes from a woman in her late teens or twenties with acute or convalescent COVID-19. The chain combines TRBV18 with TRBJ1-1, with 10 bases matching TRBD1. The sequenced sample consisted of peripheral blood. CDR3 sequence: CASSPPGQGRSEAFF. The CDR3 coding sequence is TGTGCCAGCTCACCCCCGGGACAGGGGAGATCTGAAGCTTTCTTT.